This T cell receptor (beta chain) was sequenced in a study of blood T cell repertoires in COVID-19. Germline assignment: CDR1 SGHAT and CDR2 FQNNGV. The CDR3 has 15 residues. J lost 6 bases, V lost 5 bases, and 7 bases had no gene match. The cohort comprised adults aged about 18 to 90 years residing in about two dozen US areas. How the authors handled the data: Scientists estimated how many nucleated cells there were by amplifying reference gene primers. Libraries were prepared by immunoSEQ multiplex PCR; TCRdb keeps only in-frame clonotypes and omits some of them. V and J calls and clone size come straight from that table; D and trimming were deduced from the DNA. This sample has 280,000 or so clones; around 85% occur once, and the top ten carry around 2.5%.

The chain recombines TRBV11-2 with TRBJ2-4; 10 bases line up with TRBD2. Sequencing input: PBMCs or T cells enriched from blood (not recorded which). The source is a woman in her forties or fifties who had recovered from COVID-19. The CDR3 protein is CASSVSGGAVNIQYF. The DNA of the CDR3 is TGTGCCAGCAGCGTGAGCGGGGGGGCCGTAAACATTCAGTACTTC.